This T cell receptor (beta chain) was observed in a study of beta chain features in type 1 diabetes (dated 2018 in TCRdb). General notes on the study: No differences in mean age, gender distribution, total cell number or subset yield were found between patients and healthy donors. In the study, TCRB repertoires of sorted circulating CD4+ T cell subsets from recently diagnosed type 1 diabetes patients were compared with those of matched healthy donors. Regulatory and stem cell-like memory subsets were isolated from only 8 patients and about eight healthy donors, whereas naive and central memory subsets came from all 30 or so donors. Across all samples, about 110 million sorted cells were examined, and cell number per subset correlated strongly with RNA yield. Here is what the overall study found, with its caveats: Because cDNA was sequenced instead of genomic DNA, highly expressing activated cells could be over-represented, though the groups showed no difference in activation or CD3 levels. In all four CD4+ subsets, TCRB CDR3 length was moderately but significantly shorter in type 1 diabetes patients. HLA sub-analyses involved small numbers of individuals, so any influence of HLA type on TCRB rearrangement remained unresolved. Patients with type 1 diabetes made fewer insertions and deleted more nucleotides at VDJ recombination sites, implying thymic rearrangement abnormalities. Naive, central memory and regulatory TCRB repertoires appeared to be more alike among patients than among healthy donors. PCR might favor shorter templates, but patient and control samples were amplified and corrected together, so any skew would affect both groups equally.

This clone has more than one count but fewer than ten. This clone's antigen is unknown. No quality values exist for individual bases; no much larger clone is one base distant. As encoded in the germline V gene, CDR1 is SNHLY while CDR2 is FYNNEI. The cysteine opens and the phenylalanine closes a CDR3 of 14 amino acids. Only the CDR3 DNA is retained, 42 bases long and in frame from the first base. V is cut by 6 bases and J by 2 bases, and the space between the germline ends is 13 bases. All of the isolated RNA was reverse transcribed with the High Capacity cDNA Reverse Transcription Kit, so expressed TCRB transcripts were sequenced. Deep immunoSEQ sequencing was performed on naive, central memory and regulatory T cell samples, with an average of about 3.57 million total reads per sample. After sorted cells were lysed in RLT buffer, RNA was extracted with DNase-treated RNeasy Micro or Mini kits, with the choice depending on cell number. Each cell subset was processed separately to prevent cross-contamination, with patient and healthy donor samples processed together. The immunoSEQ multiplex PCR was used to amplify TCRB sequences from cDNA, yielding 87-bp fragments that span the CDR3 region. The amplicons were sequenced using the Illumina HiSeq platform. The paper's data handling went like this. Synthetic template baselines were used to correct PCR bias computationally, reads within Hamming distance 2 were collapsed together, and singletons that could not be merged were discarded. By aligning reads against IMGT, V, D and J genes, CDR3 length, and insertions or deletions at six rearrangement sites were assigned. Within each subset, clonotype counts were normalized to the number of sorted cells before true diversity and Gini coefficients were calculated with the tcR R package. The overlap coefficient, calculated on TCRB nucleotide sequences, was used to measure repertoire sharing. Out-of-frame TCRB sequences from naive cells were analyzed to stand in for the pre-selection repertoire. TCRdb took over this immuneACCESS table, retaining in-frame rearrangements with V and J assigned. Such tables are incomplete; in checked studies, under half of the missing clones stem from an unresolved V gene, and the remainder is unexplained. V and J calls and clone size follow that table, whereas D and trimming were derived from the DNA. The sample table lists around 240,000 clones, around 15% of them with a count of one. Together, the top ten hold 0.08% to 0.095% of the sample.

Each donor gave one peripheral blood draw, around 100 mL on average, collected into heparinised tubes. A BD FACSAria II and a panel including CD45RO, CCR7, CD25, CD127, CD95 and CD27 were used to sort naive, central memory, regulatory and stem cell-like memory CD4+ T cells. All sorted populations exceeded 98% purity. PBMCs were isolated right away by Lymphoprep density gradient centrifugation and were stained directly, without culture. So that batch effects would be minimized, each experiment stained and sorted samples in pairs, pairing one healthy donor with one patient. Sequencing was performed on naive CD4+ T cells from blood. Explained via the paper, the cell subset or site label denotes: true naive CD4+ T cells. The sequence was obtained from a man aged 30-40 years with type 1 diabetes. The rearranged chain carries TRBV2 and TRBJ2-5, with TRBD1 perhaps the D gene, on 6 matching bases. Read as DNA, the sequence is TGTGCCAGCAGCACAGGACAGTTGCAAGAGACCCAGTACTTC. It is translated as CASSTGQLQETQYF.